Presented here are 14 T cell receptor beta chains from one specimen sequenced in a study of beta chain features in type 1 diabetes. These receptors are not linked to any known antigen. Sequenced material consisted of expressed TCRB transcripts (all of the isolated RNA was reverse transcribed). Sequencing was performed with immunoSEQ multiplex PCR; in TCRdb, only in-frame clones are kept and a portion is missing. The profile shows around 310,000 clones, roughly 12% of them singletons. Study results and limitations: In all four CD4+ subsets, TCRB CDR3 length was significantly, moderately reduced in type 1 diabetes.

The sample comprised naive CD4+ T cells from blood. The receptors were sampled from a woman aged 18 to 35 with type 1 diabetes.

This chain connects TRBV7-2 to TRBJ1-2; 9 bases agree with TRBD1. Germline V CDR1 and CDR2: SGHTA, FQGNSA. The CDR3 runs to 15 residues. V was pared by 3 bases and J by 5 bases, with 7 bases of the junction left unmatched. CDR3 region: CASSFRDRVAYGYTF. CDR3 nucleotide sequence: TGTGCCAGCAGCTTCCGGGACAGGGTGGCGTATGGCTACACCTTC.

The V call is TRBV18, the J call TRBJ2-7; 7 bases map to TRBD1. The CDR3 spans 15 residues. V lost 3 bases and J lost 2; bases outside the gene matches: 7. Germline assignment: CDR1 KGHSH and CDR2 LQKENI. The CDR3 DNA is TGTGCCAGCTCACCCCCAGGGACAGTAGCCTACGAGCAGTACTTC. Residues: CASSPPGTVAYEQYF.

The chain couples TRBV6-6 to TRBJ2-7; D may be TRBD2 (6 bases). The germline CDR1 and CDR2 sequences are MNHNY and SVGAGI (reference sequence). The length of the CDR3 is 14 residues. Trimming took off 5 bases at V and 6 bases at J, with 17 bases between the two ends. The CDR3 coding sequence is TGTGCCAGCAGTCACGGACTACCCTCTATCGAGCAGTACGTC. Amino acid sequence: CASSHGLPSIEQYV.

In its sample, this clone was seen a few times. The chain joins TRBV19 to TRBJ2-2; 7 bases are shared with TRBD1. The CDR3 contains 16 residues. Losses at the gene ends were 5 bases for V and 5 bases for J; bases not matched to a gene: 11. Germline V gene sequence: CDR1 LNHDA, CDR2 SQIVND (reference sequence). CDR3 DNA sequence: TGTGCCAGTAGTCCGCTAGGGACAGTTAATACCGGGGAGCTGTTTTTT. This sequence encodes CASSPLGTVNTGELFF.

V and J are TRBV14 and TRBJ2-1, with 8 nucleotides matching TRBD2. Germline CDR1 reads SGHDN; CDR2 reads FVKESK. The CDR3 is made up of 17 amino acids. After removal of 0 bases from V and 3 bases from J, the junction contained 7 bases not matched to a gene. CDR3 region: CASSQDRGTRIYNEQFF. Written as DNA, the CDR3 is TGTGCCAGCAGCCAAGACCGAGGGACTAGAATCTACAATGAGCAGTTCTTC.

CDR3 sequence reads: CASSGGTTTQYF. The CDR3 DNA reads TGCGCCAGCAGCGGAGGGACTACTACGCAGTATTTT. This chain connects TRBV5-1 to TRBJ2-3, with 7 positions matching TRBD2. Trimming at V came to 4 bases and at J to 8 bases, leaving 4 bases not matched to a gene. This CDR3 spans 12 amino acids. Germline CDR1 reads SGHRS; CDR2 reads YFSETQ.

The chain couples TRBV9 to TRBJ2-7; 9 nucleotides align to TRBD2. This CDR3 contains 16 residues. Germline lookup yields CDR1 SGDLS and CDR2 YYNGEE. Trimming at V came to 0 bases and at J to 4 bases, leaving 8 bases not matched to a gene. The CDR3: CASSVGLAGTRYEQYF. In DNA, the CDR3 is TGTGCCAGCAGCGTAGGGCTAGCGGGAACTCGGTACGAGCAGTACTTC.

This chain connects TRBV29-1 to TRBJ1-5; 9 bases are a match to TRBD1. V lost 6 bases, J lost 3 bases, and 3 bases stayed unmatched. The CDR3 extends over 13 amino acids. Germline assignment: CDR1 SQVTM and CDR2 ANQGSEA. DNA of the CDR3: TGCAGCGTGACAGGGGGATTCAATCAGCCCCAGCATTTT. The encoded protein is CSVTGGFNQPQHF.

This clone turned up a few times. This chain connects TRBV7-2 to TRBJ2-5; tentatively, D is TRBD2 (6 bases). CDR1 is SGHTA, CDR2 FQGNSA, per germline. V lost 6 bases and J 4 bases, leaving 15 bases between the germline ends. This CDR3 contains 14 residues. The CDR3 sequence: CASSPLAGRETQYF. Here the CDR3 DNA reads TGTGCCAGCAGTCCTCTTGCCGGGAGAGAGACCCAGTACTTC.

Only a few counts were recorded for this clone. The chain has TRBV9 and TRBJ1-2, with 9 bases aligning to TRBD1. J lost 7 bases, V lost 2 bases, and 6 bases had no gene match. The CDR3 covers 14 residues. The germline CDR1 and CDR2 sequences are SGDLS and YYNGEE. DNA for the CDR3: TGTGCCAGCAGCGTCAGGACAGGGGTTGGTGGCTACACCTTC. As protein: CASSVRTGVGGYTF.

This clone has a handful of counts. In the same sample, other DNA sequences code for this CDR3. This chain connects TRBV18 to TRBJ2-7; TRBD2 matches at 7 bases. The V and J ends lost 1 base and 3 bases, in that order; junction bases with no gene match: 3. The CDR3 is made up of 14 amino acids. The germline CDR1 and CDR2 sequences are KGHSH and LQKENI. CDR3 loop: CASSPLASGYEQYV. For the CDR3, the DNA is TGTGCCAGCTCACCACTGGCTAGCGGCTACGAGCAGTACGTC.

This clone was observed a handful of times. The rearrangement links TRBV9 to TRBJ2-2, with 7 bases fitting TRBD2. The J segment lost 1 base and the V segment lost 0 bases, leaving 3 bases of the junction unmatched. The CDR3 has 16 residues. CDR1 is SGDLS and CDR2 is YYNGEE in the germline V gene. In DNA form, the CDR3 reads TGTGCCAGCAGCGTAGCGGCTAGCGGGAACACCGGGGAGCTGTTTTTT. Translated: CASSVAASGNTGELFF.

The chain carries TRBV5-4 and TRBJ2-1; D is perhaps TRBD1 (5 bases). V gave up 4 bases and J gave up 6 bases, with 11 bases separating them. CDR1 and CDR2 (germline): SGHNT, YYREEE (reference sequence). This CDR3 comprises 13 residues. The CDR3 DNA is TGTGCCAGCAGCCAGTTGGGGCGCAATGAGCAGTTCTTC. This translates into CASSQLGRNEQFF.

This clone was counted only a few times. This CDR3 reads CASSQVSGRSQYF. The CDR3 DNA reads TGTGCCAGCAGCCAAGTTAGCGGGAGGTCCCAGTACTTC. The chain has TRBV14 and TRBJ2-5; 10 positions agree with TRBD2. V gave up 1 base and J gave up 9 bases; unmatched junction bases: 2. The CDR3 is 13 amino acids. The germline V gene encodes CDR1 SGHDN and CDR2 FVKESK.